The TCR beta chain described here comes from a study of blood T cell repertoires in COVID-19. The V end lost 6 bases, the J end lost 0 bases, and 6 bases lay between the germline ends. The CDR3 has 14 amino acids. Germline CDR1 and CDR2: MNHEY and SVGAGI. Sequencing used immunoSEQ multiplex PCR; TCRdb keeps in-frame clones, though not all of them. Of about 22,000 clones in the sample, roughly 91% are singletons; the top ten hold around 2.9%. Specimen: peripheral blood. The chain has TRBV6-5 and TRBJ2-6, with D maybe TRBD1 (6 bases). The TCR was taken from a man in his sixties or seventies with acute or convalescent COVID-19. The CDR3 DNA sequence: TGTGCCAGCAGGGACAGCTCTGGGGCCAACGTCCTGACTTTC. This codes for CASRDSSGANVLTF.